This paragraph covers one TCR beta chain sequence. This specimen belongs to a study of blood T cell repertoires in COVID-19. Background on the study: T cells, B-cell-depleted T cells, or PBMCs provided the cDNA or gDNA that served as material.

The V end lost 5 bases, the J end lost 12 bases, and 15 bases lay between the germline ends. This CDR3 has 12 amino acids. The germline CDR1 and CDR2 sequences are SGHTA and FQGNSA. Produced via immunoSEQ multiplex PCR; TCRdb's table is partial and in-frame only. The sample holds approximately 150,000 clones, roughly 84% seen once. This sequence was found in a man aged 55 to 69 with active or convalescent COVID-19. Sequenced sample: peripheral blood. The chain couples TRBV7-2 to TRBJ2-3; the D gene is possibly TRBD2 (6 bases). Written as DNA, the CDR3 is TGTGCCAGCAGCCCGGGACTCTTTCAACAGTATTTT. The encoded protein is CASSPGLFQQYF.